These 27 T cell receptor beta chains were sequenced from one sample in a study of cytomegalovirus exposure and HLA in healthy donors. Method: immunoSEQ multiplex PCR; TCRdb's copy keeps in-frame clones and lacks some. The sample contains about 120,000 clones, approximately 88% of which appear only once. The sample comprised PBMCs. These receptors came from a man between 18 and 29 years old in good health and CMV-seronegative.

The chain recombines TRBV5-8 with TRBJ1-1; D is unresolved. V gave up 0 bases and J gave up 5 bases, with 8 bases separating them. Germline V lookup: CDR1 SGHTS, CDR2 YDEGEE. CDR3 length: 13 residues. CDR3 coding DNA: TGTGCCAGCAGCTTGGTTCCGGGAACTGAAGCTTTCTTT. Translating gives CASSLVPGTEAFF.

This clone was seen a single time. This sequence joins TRBV5-1 and TRBJ2-2; 9 nucleotides align to TRBD1. In germline, CDR1 is SGHRS, CDR2 YFSETQ. Germline trimming cut 2 bases from V and 5 bases from J; bases unmatched to any gene: 7. This CDR3 spans 16 amino acids. The CDR3 protein is CASSFWDRDRTGELFF. CDR3 sequence (DNA): TGCGCCAGCAGCTTCTGGGACAGGGATAGGACCGGGGAGCTGTTTTTT.

This chain connects TRBV19 to TRBJ1-3; D call uncertain. V shed 7 bases and J shed 1 base, with 17 bases lying between them. CDR3 size: 16 residues. Germline values: CDR1 LNHDA, CDR2 SQIVND (reference sequence). CDR3 bases: TGTGCCAGTAAACTGGCGGGCGGAGGATCTGGAAACACCATATATTTT. Residues: CASKLAGGGSGNTIYF.

CDR3 DNA sequence: TGCGCCAGCAGCAAAGACTGGTCCTGGGAGCAGTACTTC. It translates to CASSKDWSWEQYF. The rearrangement uses TRBV10-1 and TRBJ2-7; D is ambiguous. V lost 6 bases and J lost 7, with 16 bases in between. The CDR3 length is 13 residues. CDR1 and CDR2 from the germline V gene are WNHNN and SYGVQD (reference sequence).

This sequence joins TRBV18 and TRBJ1-4; 9 bases agree with TRBD1. The CDR3 has 14 amino acids. J lost 8 bases, V lost 4 bases, and 5 bases had no gene match. From germline, CDR1 is KGHSH and CDR2 LQKENI. CDR3 bases: TGTGCCAGCTCACGGGGACAGGGAGGAGAAAAACTGTTTTTT. Residues: CASSRGQGGEKLFF.

This clone was counted between two and nine times. The chain is built from TRBV5-1 and TRBJ2-7, with a tentative D call TRBD1 (7 bases). The germline V gene encodes CDR1 SGHRS and CDR2 YFSETQ. This CDR3 is built from 15 residues. V lost 4 bases, J lost 5 bases, and 19 bases lay in between. DNA of the CDR3: TGCGCCAGCAGCCCGACAGGGACCGGGGGCCACGAGCAGTACTTC. This translates into CASSPTGTGGHEQYF.

In nucleotides, the CDR3 is TGTGCCAGCAGTCGACAACCGGACAGGGGCCCTGAAGCTTTCTTT. Translated: CASSRQPDRGPEAFF. This chain connects TRBV27 to TRBJ1-1; 9 positions match TRBD1. From germline, CDR1 is MNHEY and CDR2 SMNVEV (reference sequence). CDR3 size: 15 residues. Trimming removed 5 bases from V and 6 bases from J; junction bases left unmatched: 10.

The J gene is TRBJ2-3, the V gene TRBV19; 10 bases map to TRBD1. CDR3 length equals 16 residues. Germline V gene data show CDR1 as LNHDA and CDR2 as SQIVND (reference sequence). Trimming cost V 5 bases and J 2 bases; bases outside gene matches: 7. CDR3: CASSGGTGVTTDTQYF. The CDR3 DNA follows: TGTGCCAGTAGTGGGGGGACAGGGGTTACCACAGATACGCAGTATTTT.

This clone has just one count. CDR3 sequence (DNA): TGTGCCAGTAAAGGAAAGCGCCAGGATACGCAGTATTTT. It specifies CASKGKRQDTQYF. The V gene is TRBV19, the J gene TRBJ2-3; no definite D call. The CDR3 has 13 amino acids. The germline V gene has CDR1 LNHDA and CDR2 SQIVND (reference sequence). Between the trimmed V and J ends, which lost 7 bases and 6 bases, there was a span of 14 bases.

The CDR3 spells CASRTGSTGGYTF. The CDR3, as DNA: TGTGCCAGCAGGACAGGAAGCACAGGAGGCTACACCTTC. The J gene is TRBJ1-2, the V gene TRBV28; perhaps TRBD1 as D (6 bases). Looked up from germline, CDR1 is MDHEN and CDR2 is SYDVKM. The CDR3 runs to 13 residues. V shed 6 bases and J shed 8 bases, with 16 bases lying between them.

This clone was counted only a few times. The chain joins TRBV28 to TRBJ1-3; D remains unclear. The CDR3 runs to 14 residues. Per the germline V gene, CDR1 is MDHEN and CDR2 is SYDVKM. V was trimmed by 2 bases and J by 0 bases, leaving 5 bases between them. CDR3 in DNA: TGTGCCAGCAGTTTACCAGTCTCTGGAAACACCATATATTTT. It codes for CASSLPVSGNTIYF.

The J gene is TRBJ2-7, the V gene TRBV28; 11 nucleotides line up with TRBD2. This CDR3 has 15 amino acids. The ends lost 6 bases at V and 0 bases at J; junction bases unmatched: 4. Germline V gene sequence: CDR1 MDHEN, CDR2 SYDVKM. For the CDR3, the DNA is TGTGCCAGCAGGAGGACTAGCGGGCTCTCCTACGAGCAGTACTTC. It codes for CASRRTSGLSYEQYF.

The CDR3 protein is CASSQQPGLAGLRRGTQYF. CDR3 coding DNA: TGTGCCAGCAGCCAACAGCCGGGACTAGCGGGGTTACGACGCGGGACCCAGTACTTC. J is TRBJ2-5 and V is TRBV7-2; 13 bases align to TRBD2. CDR1 and CDR2 (germline): SGHTA, FQGNSA. The CDR3 length is 19 residues. The J segment lost 7 bases and the V segment lost 5 bases, leaving 19 bases of the junction unmatched.

The chain carries TRBV9 and TRBJ1-1, with 9 bases aligning to TRBD1. Unmatched junction bases numbered 5, after V lost 1 base and J lost 1 base. Germline V CDR1 and CDR2: SGDLS, YYNGEE. The CDR3 has 16 residues. This chain's CDR3 is CASSVLGGQGNTEAFF. The CDR3 bases are TGTGCCAGCAGCGTACTGGGGGGACAGGGGAACACTGAAGCTTTCTTT. The entire variable domain, with the rest obtained from reference TRBV9 and TRBJ1-1, is as follows: DSGVTQTPKHLITATGQRVTLRCSPRSGDLSVYWYQQSLDQGLQFLIQYYNGEERAKGNILERFSAQQFPDLHSELNLSSLELGDSALYFCASSVLGGQGNTEAFFGQGTRLTVV.

V and J are TRBV2 and TRBJ1-5; D is perhaps TRBD1 (5 bases). This CDR3 region has 17 residues. The germline V gene encodes CDR1 SNHLY and CDR2 FYNNEI. V lost 5 bases, J lost 0 bases, and 17 bases lay in between. CDR3 residues: CASSRGTTVYSNQPQHF. The CDR3 coding sequence is TGTGCCAGCAGTAGGGGTACGACAGTCTATAGCAATCAGCCCCAGCATTTT.

This clone occurred a few times. The CDR3 here is CAAQTSVNGELFF. The CDR3 DNA reads TGTGCCGCCCAGACTAGCGTAAACGGGGAGCTGTTTTTT. The chain recombines TRBV10-3 with TRBJ2-2; TRBD2 matches 8 bases. Germline V gives CDR1 ENHRY, CDR2 SYGVKD. J lost 7 bases, V lost 11 bases, and 9 bases had no gene match. This CDR3 contains 13 residues.

J is TRBJ2-7 and V is TRBV6-5, with TRBD2 matching 8 bases. The CDR3 consists of 14 residues. The J segment lost 5 bases and the V segment lost 6 bases, leaving 9 bases of the junction unmatched. Germline-derived CDR1 and CDR2 are MNHEY and SVGAGI. CDR3 in DNA: TGTGCCAGCAGATCCGGGACTAGTTACCACGAGCAGTACTTC. Translation gives CASRSGTSYHEQYF.

The V gene is TRBV20-1, the J gene TRBJ1-2; D is possibly TRBD1 (5 bases). The CDR3 consists of 11 residues. The germline CDR1 and CDR2 sequences are DFQATT and SNEGSKA (reference sequence). The CDR3: CTTLRGDGYTF. For the CDR3, the DNA is TGCACTACCCTGCGGGGGGATGGCTACACCTTC.

The chain links TRBV10-3 to TRBJ2-6; 8 bases are shared with TRBD1. Germline V gene lookup returns CDR1 ENHRY and CDR2 SYGVKD. J was trimmed by 1 base and V by 9 bases; bases with no gene match: 17. This CDR3 is built from 19 residues. DNA of the CDR3: TGTGCCATACCCGGACAGGGACCCAAGCGACGGTCTGGGGCCAACGTCCTGACTTTC. Encoded protein: CAIPGQGPKRRSGANVLTF.

CDR3 loop: CASSLGSYNEQFF. The CDR3 DNA reads as TGTGCCAGCAGCTTGGGCAGCTACAATGAGCAGTTCTTC. The chain combines TRBV5-6 with TRBJ2-1; D not resolved. Germline V gene sequence: CDR1 SGHDT, CDR2 YYEEEE. This CDR3 contains 13 residues. The V gene lost 0 bases and the J gene lost 3 bases, with 4 bases spanning the gap. Filled out from reference TRBV5-6 and TRBJ2-1, the complete variable domain reads DAGVTQSPTHLIKTRGQQVTLRCSPKSGHDTVSWYQQALGQGPQFIFQYYEEEERQRGNFPDRFSGHQFPNYSSELNVNALLLGDSALYLCASSLGSYNEQFFGPGTRLTVL.

This clone was observed a single time. The V call is TRBV7-2, the J call TRBJ2-1; 10 bases align to TRBD2. With V trimmed by 3 bases and J by 3 bases, 11 bases remained unmatched. This CDR3 is 18 amino acids long. CDR1 SGHTA and CDR2 FQGNSA come from the germline V gene. This chain's CDR3 is CASSLLSLAGGFYNEQFF. For the CDR3, the DNA is TGTGCCAGCAGCTTGCTGTCTTTAGCGGGGGGTTTCTACAATGAGCAGTTCTTC. The full variable domain, completed using reference TRBV7-2 and TRBJ2-1, is GAGVSQSPSNKVTEKGKDVELRCDPISGHTALYWYRQSLGQGLEFLIYFQGNSAPDKSGLPSDRFSAERTGGSVSTLTIQRTQQEDSAVYLCASSLLSLAGGFYNEQFFGPGTRLTVL.

The chain has TRBV6-1 and TRBJ1-6, with D unclear. V lost 11 bases to trimming and J lost 2 bases, with 13 bases between them. CDR1 and CDR2 from the germline V gene are MNHNS and SASEGT. The CDR3 extends over 14 amino acids. This CDR3 reads CAGGLETYNSPLHF. The CDR3 region has the DNA TGTGCCGGAGGACTGGAGACCTATAATTCACCCCTCCACTTT.

The chain couples TRBV7-9 to TRBJ1-5, with TRBD1 identical over 9 bases. Germline V CDR1 and CDR2: SEHNR, FQNEAQ (reference sequence). With 5 bases clipped from V and 6 bases from J, the junction kept 8 bases outside the gene matches. The CDR3 is 15 amino acids. This CDR3 reads CASSPTGGRIQPQHF. The CDR3 DNA follows: TGTGCCAGCAGCCCGACAGGGGGTAGAATTCAGCCCCAGCATTTT.

This chain connects TRBV27 to TRBJ1-6; D perhaps matches TRBD1 (5 bases). This CDR3 region has 14 residues. Trimming took off 2 bases at V and 6 bases at J, with 8 bases between the two ends. Germline lookup yields CDR1 MNHEY and CDR2 SMNVEV (reference sequence). CDR3 DNA sequence: TGTGCCAGCAGTTTAGACAGCCCTAATTCACCCCTCCACTTT. This codes for CASSLDSPNSPLHF.

This clone came up a few times. V is TRBV27 and J is TRBJ1-5, with 7 bases fitting TRBD1. The germline CDR1 and CDR2 sequences are MNHEY and SMNVEV (reference sequence). V lost 6 bases, J lost 5 bases, and 10 bases stayed unmatched. The CDR3 spans 15 residues. As DNA, the CDR3 is TGTGCCAGCAGACCCCGACAGGGAACGGATCAGCCCCAGCATTTT. This codes for CASRPRQGTDQPQHF.

The chain joins TRBV15 to TRBJ2-1; TRBD2 agrees at 7 bases. Losses at the gene ends were 3 bases for V and 7 bases for J; bases not matched to a gene: 9. The CDR3 totals 15 residues. Per the germline V gene, CDR1 is LNHNV and CDR2 is YYDKDF (reference sequence). As DNA, the CDR3 is TGTGCCACCAGCAGTATATCTAGCGGACTTAATGAGCAGTTCTTC. Translated, it gives CATSSISSGLNEQFF.

The CDR3 DNA is TGCGCCAGCAGCCTGGGACAGGGAGCCAAAAACATTCAGTACTTC. The encoded protein is CASSLGQGAKNIQYF. This chain joins TRBV5-1 and TRBJ2-4; 9 bases match TRBD1. Looked up from germline, CDR1 is SGHRS and CDR2 is YFSETQ. V was pared by 4 bases and J by 0 bases, with 2 bases of the junction left unmatched. The CDR3 has 15 residues.